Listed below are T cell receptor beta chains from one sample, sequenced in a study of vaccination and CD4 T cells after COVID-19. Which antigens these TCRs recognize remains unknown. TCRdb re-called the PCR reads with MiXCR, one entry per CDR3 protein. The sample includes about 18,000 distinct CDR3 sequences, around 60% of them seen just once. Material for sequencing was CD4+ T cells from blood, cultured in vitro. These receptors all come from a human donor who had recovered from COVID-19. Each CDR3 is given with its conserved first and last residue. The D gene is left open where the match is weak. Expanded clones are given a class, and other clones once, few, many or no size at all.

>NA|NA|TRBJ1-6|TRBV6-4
CASSETGNSPLHF
TGTGCCAGCAGTGAGACCGGTAATTCACCCCTCCACTTT
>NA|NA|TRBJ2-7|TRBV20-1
CSAREWQRVNFYEQYF
TGCAGTGCTAGAGAGTGGCAGCGGGTGAACTTCTACGAGCAGTACTTC
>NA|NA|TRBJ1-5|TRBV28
CASSSTLRQPQHF
TGTGCCAGCAGTTCAACTTTACGGCAGCCCCAGCATTTT
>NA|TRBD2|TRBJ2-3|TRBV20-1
CSAGNSGRAIDTQYF
TGCAGTGCTGGAAATAGCGGGAGGGCCATCGATACGCAGTATTTT
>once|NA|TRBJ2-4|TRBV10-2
CASSNPLAAKNIQYF
TGCGCCAGCAGCAACCCTTTAGCGGCCAAAAACATTCAGTACTTC
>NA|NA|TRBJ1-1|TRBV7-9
CASSLGQWNTEAFF
TGTGCCAGCAGCTTAGGACAGTGGAACACTGAAGCTTTCTTT
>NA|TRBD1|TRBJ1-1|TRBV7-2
CASSLVGTVKNTEAFF
TGTGCCAGCAGCTTAGTCGGGACAGTTAAGAACACTGAAGCTTTCTTT
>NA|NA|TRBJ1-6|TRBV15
CATGGTGPPLHF
TGTGCCACCGGCGGAACAGGGCCACCCCTCCACTTT
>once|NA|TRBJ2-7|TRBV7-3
CASSPDSGQYF
TGTGCCAGCAGCCCCGACAGTGGGCAGTACTTC
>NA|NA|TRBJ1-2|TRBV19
CASSMRDGYTF
TGTGCCAGTAGTATGAGGGATGGCTACACCTTC
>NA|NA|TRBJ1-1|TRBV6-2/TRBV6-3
CASLMGYESLEAFF
TGTGCCAGCTTAATGGGGTATGAATCCCTTGAAGCTTTCTTT
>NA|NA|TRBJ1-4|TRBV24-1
CATSDAQPGANEKLFF
TGTGCCACCAGTGATGCCCAGCCGGGCGCTAATGAAAAACTGTTTTTT
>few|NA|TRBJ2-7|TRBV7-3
CASSFGPNYEQYF
TGTGCCAGCAGCTTTGGCCCAAACTACGAGCAGTACTTC
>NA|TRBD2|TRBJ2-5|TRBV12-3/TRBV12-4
CASSLVVGLAGGETQYF
TGTGCCAGCAGTTTAGTGGTGGGGCTAGCGGGGGGGGAGACCCAGTACTTC
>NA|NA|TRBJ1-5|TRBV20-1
CSARSQERNQPQHF
TGCAGTGCTAGATCCCAGGAGCGCAATCAGCCCCAGCATTTT
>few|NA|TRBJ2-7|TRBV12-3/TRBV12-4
CASSFLVRGEQYF
TGTGCCAGCAGTTTCCTCGTGAGGGGCGAGCAGTACTTC
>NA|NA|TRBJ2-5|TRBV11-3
CASSPAGTRETQYF
TGTGCCAGCAGCCCCGCCGGGACACGGGAGACCCAGTACTTC
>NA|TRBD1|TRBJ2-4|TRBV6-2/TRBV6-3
CASSYSSQGAAKNIQYF
TGTGCCAGCAGTTACTCGAGCCAGGGGGCAGCCAAAAACATTCAGTACTTC
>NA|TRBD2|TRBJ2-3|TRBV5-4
CASSLGTSGTSTDTQYF
TGTGCCAGCAGCCTCGGGACTAGCGGGACTAGCACAGATACGCAGTATTTT
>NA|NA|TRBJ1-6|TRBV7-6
CASSLNTGESPLHF
TGTGCCAGCAGTTTGAACACGGGGGAATCACCCCTCCACTTT
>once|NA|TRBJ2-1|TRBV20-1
CSATKLLAQRRSPRQFF
TGCAGTGCTACTAAACTGCTAGCTCAGCGCCGTAGCCCAAGGCAGTTCTTC
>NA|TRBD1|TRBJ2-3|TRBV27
CASSWGTAKFTDTQYF
TGTGCCAGCAGCTGGGGGACAGCAAAATTCACAGATACGCAGTATTTT